This T cell receptor beta chain appears in the sequencing data of a study of T cell responses to AZD1222 COVID-19 vaccine. The protocol was immunoSEQ multiplex PCR, while the TCRdb copy is restricted to in-frame clones and leaves out a portion. Of 77,000 or so clones in the sample, around 88% were seen once. This clone was seen just once. Sequenced here: peripheral blood, sampled on day 0 of AZD1222 vaccination. The clonotype was recovered from an adult in good health.

CDR3 nucleotides: TGTGCCAGCAGCGTAGCGAGACTAGCGGGAGGGGCTGAGCAGTTCTTC. Its protein product is CASSVARLAGGAEQFF. The gene calls are TRBV9 and TRBJ2-1; 14 bases agree with TRBD2. Trimming took 0 bases from V and 9 from J; bases not matched to a gene: 5. In germline, CDR1 is SGDLS, CDR2 YYNGEE. This CDR3 is built from 16 residues.